This TCR beta chain was identified in a study of early T cells in non-severe SARS-CoV-2 infection. In this sample, this clonotype turned up a few times. TCRdb itself ran the 5' RACE reads through MiXCR, one entry per CDR3 protein. The profile shows about 86,000 distinct CDR3 sequences, approximately 15% of them singletons. The origin of this receptor is an adult who was a healthcare worker with PCR-confirmed SARS-CoV-2 infection or an uninfected control (not recorded which). Input material: whole blood.

Written as DNA, the CDR3 is TGTGCCAGCAGCTTAGCCGGGTACAACGAGCAGTACTTC. Amino acids: CASSLAGYNEQYF. The chain links TRBV11-3 to TRBJ2-7; no reliable D call. This CDR3 spans 13 amino acids. V lost 1 base to trimming and J lost 5 bases, with 9 bases between them. CDR1 and CDR2 (germline): SGHNT, YENEEA.